A single sample gave rise to the 18 T cell receptor beta chains below, sequenced in a study of cytomegalovirus exposure and HLA in healthy donors. Here immunoSEQ multiplex PCR was the method, and the copy in TCRdb shows in-frame clones only, minus some. The table shows about 60,000 clones, with more than 80% occurring only once. Material for sequencing was PBMCs. These receptors all stem from a woman aged 18-35 years in good health and CMV-seronegative.

The rearrangement joins TRBV11-2 to TRBJ2-1; 9 positions agree with TRBD2. The CDR3 spans 15 residues. V was pared by 5 bases and J by 4 bases, with 6 bases of the junction left unmatched. Germline CDR1 and CDR2: SGHAT and FQNNGV. CDR3 residues: CASSPGSGGYNEQFF. In nucleotides, the CDR3 is TGTGCCAGCAGCCCTGGGAGCGGGGGGTACAATGAGCAGTTCTTC.

The genes are TRBV6-5 and TRBJ2-1, with 10 bases identical to TRBD1. The length of the CDR3 is 14 residues. Germline values: CDR1 MNHEY, CDR2 SVGAGI. V lost 2 bases, J lost 7 bases, and 2 bases stayed unmatched. CDR3 DNA: TGTGCCAGCAGTTACCTGGGACAGGGGAATGAGCAGTTCTTC. Its translation: CASSYLGQGNEQFF.

The chain recombines TRBV7-6 with TRBJ2-5; D unresolved. From germline, CDR1 is SGHVS and CDR2 FNYEAQ. The CDR3 loop spans 11 amino acids. Trimming left V 6 bases short and J 3 bases short, with 5 bases between. The CDR3 DNA follows: TGTGCCAGCAGTATCGAAGAGACCCAGTACTTC. This translates into CASSIEETQYF.

The J gene is TRBJ1-2, the V gene TRBV27; TRBD1 might be the D (6 bases). The CDR3 is 11 amino acids. The V and J ends lost 6 bases and 6 bases respectively, with 8 bases between them. CDR1 and CDR2 from the germline V gene are MNHEY and SMNVEV (reference sequence). The CDR3 DNA is TGTGCCAGCAGGGGGGGGCATGGCTACACCTTC. Translated, it gives CASRGGHGYTF.

The J gene is TRBJ1-1, the V gene TRBV7-3, with 7 bases matching TRBD1. The V and J ends lost 5 bases and 0 bases, in that order; junction bases with no gene match: 6. CDR3 length: 15 residues. The V gene's germline CDR1 is SGHTA and CDR2 FQGTGA. CDR3 region: CASSQGQRMNTEAFF. CDR3 nucleotides: TGTGCCAGCAGCCAGGGACAGCGCATGAACACTGAAGCTTTCTTT.

The V gene is TRBV5-1, the J gene TRBJ1-2; D unresolved. The CDR3 runs to 13 residues. Germline CDR1 and CDR2: SGHRS and YFSETQ. The V end was cut by 0 bases, the J end by 4 bases, with 7 bases between. As DNA, the CDR3 is TGCGCCAGCAGCTTGGCACAGACCTATGGCTACACCTTC. Translation gives CASSLAQTYGYTF.

V is TRBV7-8 and J is TRBJ2-1, with D possibly being TRBD1 (5 bases). Germline V CDR1 and CDR2: SGHVS, FQNEAQ. The CDR3 runs to 15 residues. V was clipped by 3 bases and J by 8 bases, with 17 bases between them. The CDR3 DNA is TGTGCCAGCAGCTTGCTGGCTAGGGGTGTCGATGAGCAGTTCTTC. It is translated as CASSLLARGVDEQFF.

This chain uses TRBV5-4 with TRBJ2-2; 7 nucleotides match TRBD2. V was pared by 4 bases and J by 6 bases, with 12 bases of the junction left unmatched. CDR3 length equals 16 residues. CDR1 is SGHNT, CDR2 YYREEE, per germline (reference sequence). CDR3 nucleotides: TGTGCCAGCAGCCAACCTCGCGGGGGAGGTCCCGGGGAGCTGTTTTTT. Amino acid sequence: CASSQPRGGGPGELFF.

The J gene is TRBJ1-4, the V gene TRBV7-9; 10 bases match TRBD1. The CDR3 length is 16 residues. The junction had 11 bases not matched to a gene; V was cut back by 5 bases and J by 8 bases. Germline loops: CDR1 SEHNR, CDR2 FQNEAQ (reference sequence). CDR3 residues: CASSHPLGQGREKLFF. Here the CDR3 DNA reads TGTGCCAGCAGCCACCCATTGGGACAGGGGAGGGAAAAACTGTTTTTT.

This chain connects TRBV29-1 to TRBJ2-1; TRBD1 matches at 9 bases. V lost 6 bases, J lost 10 bases, and 16 bases stayed unmatched. The CDR3 is 15 amino acids. CDR1 is SQVTM, CDR2 ANQGSEA, per germline. The CDR3 nucleotides read TGCAGCGTCCATCCCGGGACAGGGTTCTTAGGGGAGCAGTTCTTC. This sequence encodes CSVHPGTGFLGEQFF.

The chain couples TRBV27 to TRBJ2-7; 8 bases are shared with TRBD1. Per germline, CDR1 MNHEY and CDR2 SMNVEV (reference sequence). The length of the CDR3 is 16 residues. V trimming: 4 bases; J trimming: 7 bases; junction bases outside the gene matches: 15. CDR3 coding DNA: TGTGCCAGCAGTTCTATTTATACCGGGACAGGCGATGAGCAGTACTTC. Translation: CASSSIYTGTGDEQYF.

V and J are TRBV7-9 and TRBJ1-3; D possibly corresponds to TRBD1 (5 bases). The germline CDR1 and CDR2 sequences are SEHNR and FQNEAQ (reference sequence). This CDR3 has 12 residues. V was trimmed by 11 bases and J by 0 bases, leaving 8 bases between them. The CDR3 DNA follows: TGTGCCGGCGGGACCTCTGGAAACACCATATATTTT. Protein: CAGGTSGNTIYF.

The chain joins TRBV11-3 to TRBJ2-6; 7 bases are a match to TRBD1. In germline, CDR1 is SGHNT, CDR2 YENEEA. The V and J ends lost 4 bases and 9 bases, in that order; junction bases with no gene match: 12. CDR3 length: 16 amino acids. Here the CDR3 reads CASSSPTGVADNVLTF. DNA of the CDR3: TGTGCCAGCAGCTCGCCTACAGGGGTGGCTGACAACGTCCTGACTTTC.

The sample holds a few counts of this clone. V usage is TRBV5-1 and J usage is TRBJ1-2; 10 bases fit TRBD1. The germline V gene encodes CDR1 SGHRS and CDR2 YFSETQ. The CDR3 has 16 residues. After removal of 5 bases from V and 5 bases from J, the junction contained 12 bases not matched to a gene. The CDR3 region has the DNA TGCGCCAGCAGACCCCCGGGACAGGGGTCGTATTATGGCTACACCTTC. This encodes CASRPPGQGSYYGYTF.

V is TRBV4-3 and J is TRBJ2-3; TRBD2 agrees at 10 bases. Germline V gene sequence: CDR1 LGHNA, CDR2 YSLEER. The V segment lost 4 bases and the J segment 3 bases; nucleotides outside the gene matches: 4. The CDR3 has 15 residues. The CDR3 region has the DNA TGCGCCAGCAGCCCCGGACTAGCGGATACAGATACGCAGTATTTT. It encodes CASSPGLADTDTQYF.

The chain's CDR3 is CASGFGGNEKLFF. Written as DNA, the CDR3 is TGTGCTAGTGGTTTTGGGGGGAATGAAAAACTGTTTTTT. V is TRBV12-5 and J is TRBJ1-4, with D possibly TRBD1 on 5 matching bases. V gave up 3 bases and J gave up 5 bases, with 7 bases separating them. The CDR3 totals 13 residues. Germline-derived CDR1 and CDR2 are LGHNT and FRNRAP. Variable domain in full (rest from reference TRBV12-5 and TRBJ1-4): DARVTQTPRHKVTEMGQEVTMRCQPILGHNTVFWYRQTMMQGLELLAYFRNRAPLDDSGMPKDRFSAEMPDATLATLKIQPSEPRDSAVYFCASGFGGNEKLFFGSGTQLSVL.

J is TRBJ1-3 and V is TRBV9; 10 bases line up with TRBD1. J gave up 0 bases and V 0 bases, and 9 bases lay outside the gene matches. Germline CDR1 and CDR2: SGDLS and YYNGEE. This CDR3 spans 19 amino acids. CDR3 amino acids: CASSVGPDRGGSSGNTIYF. The CDR3 DNA reads TGTGCCAGCAGCGTAGGCCCGGACAGGGGGGGAAGCTCTGGAAACACCATATATTTT.

The chain joins TRBV30 to TRBJ1-1; TRBD1 might be the D (5 bases). The V and J ends lost 5 bases and 7 bases respectively, with 17 bases between them. This CDR3 has 13 residues. Germline lookup yields CDR1 GTSNPN and CDR2 SVGIG (reference sequence). The CDR3 DNA is TGTGCCTGGTCGCCCCGGGGGAATTTTGAAGCTTTCTTT. Its protein product is CAWSPRGNFEAFF.